Presented here are 20 T cell receptor beta chains from one specimen sequenced in a study of CD8 T cells in ankylosing spondylitis (TCRdb year 2017). Receptor libraries were prepared by 5' RACE. Sequencing took place on an Illumina HiSeq 2500. TCRdb reprocessed the public reads (quality trimming at Q25 with fastp, clone calling with MiXCR) and kept in-frame beta chains. All rows with the same CDR3 protein become a single entry with the most common DNA and genes. This sample holds approximately 350,000 distinct CDR3 sequences; about 14% were observed only once. 0.9% to 1.2% of the sample is held by the ten biggest clonotypes. The source material was blood, either unsorted or a sorted T cell fraction (not recorded which). These receptors came from a male donor with ankylosing spondylitis or in good health (not recorded which).

This clonotype was recorded many times. The rearrangement links TRBV12-3 or TRBV12-4 to TRBJ1-3, with unresolved D. The CDR3 consists of 15 residues. Trimming shortened V by 6 bases and J by 4 bases, and 16 bases separated the two germline ends. The CDR3 loop is CASRPPGSFGNTIYF. For the CDR3, the DNA is TGTGCCAGCAGGCCGCCTGGTTCCTTCGGAAACACCATATATTTT.

This clonotype was recorded at least ten times. This rearrangement joins TRBV5-6 to TRBJ2-5, with no clear D. The CDR3 totals 16 residues. In germline, CDR1 is SGHDT, CDR2 YYEEEE. The V end lost 5 bases, the J end lost 4 bases, and 21 bases lay between the germline ends. CDR3 amino acids: CASRSVGEEVVETQYF. The DNA for the CDR3 is TGTGCCAGCAGATCCGTAGGAGAAGAGGTGGTAGAGACCCAGTACTTC.

The chain recombines TRBV19 with TRBJ2-5, with 9 positions matching TRBD1. The germline V gene has CDR1 LNHDA and CDR2 SQIVND (reference sequence). The CDR3 consists of 14 residues. Germline trimming cut 7 bases from V and 4 bases from J; bases unmatched to any gene: 7. DNA for the CDR3: TGTGCCAGTAAAGCGAACAGGGGGCCAGAGACCCAGTACTTC. Residues: CASKANRGPETQYF.

This clonotype was counted a few times. This chain links TRBV5-1 with TRBJ1-4, with a weak D call TRBD1 (6 bases). The germline gives CDR1 SGHRS, CDR2 YFSETQ. The V and J ends lost 7 bases and 2 bases respectively, with 15 bases between them. This CDR3 is built from 15 residues. The CDR3 region has the DNA TGCGCCAGCCAGTTGACAGGATCGACTAATGAAAAACTGTTTTTT. The encoded protein is CASQLTGSTNEKLFF.

V gene TRBV10-3 combines with J gene TRBJ2-3; 7 bases match TRBD1. The CDR3 sequence is 14 residues long. V was pared by 5 bases and J by 2 bases, with 4 bases of the junction left unmatched. Germline V CDR1 and CDR2: ENHRY, SYGVKD. CDR3 residues: CAISTGDLTDTQYF. CDR3 in DNA: TGTGCCATCAGTACAGGGGACCTCACAGATACGCAGTATTTT.

The chain recombines TRBV27 with TRBJ2-3; no clear D. Germline loops: CDR1 MNHEY, CDR2 SMNVEV (reference sequence). Trimming stripped 2 bases from V and 3 bases from J, with 12 bases between. This CDR3 contains 15 residues. The CDR3 loop reads CASSLGLFSTDTQYF. DNA for the CDR3: TGTGCCAGCAGTTTAGGTCTATTTTCTACAGATACGCAGTATTTT.

This clonotype turned up a few times. V gene TRBV2 combines with J gene TRBJ1-2, with 10 bases lining up with TRBD1. This CDR3 region has 15 residues. From germline, CDR1 is SNHLY and CDR2 FYNNEI. After removal of 7 bases from V and 9 bases from J, the junction contained 14 bases not matched to a gene. CDR3 residues: CASTSLVRTGGRYTF. The CDR3 DNA follows: TGTGCCAGCACTAGCCTTGTTCGGACAGGGGGTCGCTACACCTTC.

This chain connects TRBV5-1 to TRBJ1-3; D unresolved. The CDR3 length is 14 residues. The V end lost 1 base, the J end lost 4 bases, and 9 bases lay between the germline ends. Germline V gene lookup returns CDR1 SGHRS and CDR2 YFSETQ. The CDR3 coding sequence is TGCGCCAGCAGCTTGACGGCAACAGGAAACACCATATATTTT. Its translation is CASSLTATGNTIYF.

This clonotype was seen repeatedly, ten times or more. The chain carries TRBV11-2 and TRBJ1-2, with D unclear. CDR3 length: 14 residues. Germline CDR1 reads SGHAT; CDR2 reads FQNNGV. Deletions cut 5 bases from V and 2 bases from J, with 12 bases between. CDR3 loop: CASSPLLENYGYTF. CDR3 nucleotide sequence: TGTGCCAGCAGCCCCCTACTCGAGAACTATGGCTACACCTTC.

The rearrangement uses TRBV5-1 and TRBJ1-2; no firm D call. Deletions cut 4 bases from V and 3 bases from J, with 10 bases between. Germline V gene sequence: CDR1 SGHRS, CDR2 YFSETQ. There are 13 residues in the CDR3. The CDR3 nucleotides read TGCGCCAGCAGCGCAGCCTCCTACTATGGCTACACCTTC. This translates into CASSAASYYGYTF.

This clonotype was counted only a few times. This rearrangement joins TRBV20-1 to TRBJ1-5; a weak D match, TRBD1 (6 bases). Germline loops: CDR1 DFQATT, CDR2 SNEGSKA (reference sequence). The CDR3 length is 14 residues. V was trimmed by 3 bases and J by 3 bases, leaving 12 bases between them. The CDR3 bases are TGCAGTGCTAGCCCGGGGGGGCCCAATCAGCCCCAGCATTTT. Translated: CSASPGGPNQPQHF.

Only a few counts were recorded for this clonotype. This chain links TRBV12-3 or TRBV12-4 with TRBJ1-1, with D hard to call. The CDR3 spans 13 residues. The ends were cut back, 2 bases at V and 5 bases at J, with 9 bases in the middle. The chain's CDR3 is CASSLTIQTEAFF. The CDR3 region has the DNA TGTGCCAGCAGTTTAACGATCCAGACTGAAGCTTTCTTT.

This clonotype was counted between two and nine times. The genes are TRBV6-5 and TRBJ1-1, with TRBD1 matching 9 bases. Trimming at V came to 6 bases and at J to 10 bases, leaving 6 bases not matched to a gene. The CDR3 is 12 amino acids. Per germline, CDR1 MNHEY and CDR2 SVGAGI. The CDR3 DNA follows: TGTGCCAGCAGCCGGACAGGGGTGGGAGCTTTCTTT. Translation gives CASSRTGVGAFF.

This clonotype was seen only a few times. The chain joins TRBV25-1 to TRBJ2-3; D is unresolved. The germline V gene has CDR1 MGHDK and CDR2 SYGVNS. The CDR3 totals 16 residues. V dropped 3 bases and J dropped 3 bases, with 16 bases sitting between them. The CDR3 reads CASSDSERRTTDTQYF. The CDR3 DNA sequence: TGTGCCAGCAGTGATTCCGAGAGACGGACGACAGATACGCAGTATTTT.

This chain connects TRBV3-1 to TRBJ2-3, with 10 bases that match TRBD2. J gave up 6 bases and V 4 bases, and 10 bases lay outside the gene matches. CDR3 size: 16 residues. Germline-derived CDR1 and CDR2 are LGHDT and YNNKEL (reference sequence). This CDR3 reads CASSPSPSGRVDTQYF. The CDR3 nucleotides read TGTGCCAGCAGCCCCAGCCCGAGCGGGAGGGTGGATACGCAGTATTTT.

This clonotype was seen a few times. The chain carries TRBV6-1 and TRBJ1-4, with 8 bases lining up with TRBD1. Losses at the gene ends were 3 bases for V and 0 bases for J; bases not matched to a gene: 6. The CDR3 is made up of 17 amino acids. Germline loops: CDR1 MNHNS, CDR2 SASEGT. CDR3 residues: CASSDGQGFATNEKLFF. The CDR3, as DNA: TGTGCCAGCAGTGATGGACAGGGCTTTGCAACTAATGAAAAACTGTTTTTT.

In this sample, this clonotype turned up a few times. This rearrangement joins TRBV15 to TRBJ2-2; D tentatively fits TRBD1 or TRBD2 (6 bases each). The CDR3 consists of 16 residues. The germline gives CDR1 LNHNV, CDR2 YYDKDF (reference sequence). Trimming pared 3 bases from V and 3 bases from J, leaving 14 bases between. CDR3 sequence reads: CATSSLRGEDTGELFF. In nucleotides, the CDR3 is TGTGCCACCAGCAGTTTGAGGGGGGAAGACACCGGGGAGCTGTTTTTT.

This clonotype was seen a handful of times. The chain links TRBV7-9 to TRBJ2-3; no clear D. The CDR3 length is 14 residues. The germline V gene encodes CDR1 SEHNR and CDR2 FQNEAQ (reference sequence). The ends were cut back, 3 bases at V and 3 bases at J, with 10 bases in the middle. The CDR3, as DNA: TGTGCCAGCAGCTTGGACGACGGAACAGATACGCAGTATTTT. This codes for CASSLDDGTDTQYF.

The chain joins TRBV20-1 to TRBJ1-1; no clear D gene. The CDR3 consists of 13 residues. The ends were cut back, 5 bases at V and 6 bases at J, with 16 bases in the middle. Germline CDR1 reads DFQATT; CDR2 reads SNEGSKA (reference sequence). CDR3: CSADPTEHAEAFF. In DNA, the CDR3 is TGCAGTGCTGATCCGACCGAACACGCTGAAGCTTTCTTT.

This clonotype was observed a few times. The V gene is TRBV12-3 or TRBV12-4, the J gene TRBJ2-5; D possibly matches TRBD1 or TRBD2 (6 bases each). V was clipped by 5 bases and J by 4 bases, with 17 bases between them. The CDR3 loop spans 15 amino acids. CDR3 nucleotides: TGTGCCAGCAGTCCCTCCGGGGGCCGGCGAGAGACCCAGTACTTC. Its translation is CASSPSGGRRETQYF.